This entry describes one TCR beta chain. Which antigen it targets is not known. The data originate from a study of monozygotic twins with inflammatory bowel disease (dated by TCRdb to about 2019). About the full investigation: A total of roughly 28 monozygotic twin pairs were included in the full study, comprising nine German pairs (four IBD-concordant, five IBD-discordant) and 19 IBD-discordant Danish pairs. Disease-associated traits were sought mainly through comparisons between IBD patients and their genetically identical healthy co-twins within discordant pairs. Each individual had, on average, about 151 000 unique TCRalpha sequences and 181 000 unique TCRbeta sequences available for analysis. On the study overall, not on this receptor specifically: Because patients received different immunosuppressive treatments, the repertoires may have picked up extra background noise and variability between individuals. The analysis was unable to tell different T cell subtypes apart. IBD patients had lower TCRbeta repertoire diversity, measured by the inverse Simpson index, than their healthy co-twins. No single strong signal or clonotype linked to IBD turned up in the results, so the idea that one exists was not supported. Concordant and discordant twins showed no difference in repertoire similarity, possibly because of limited statistical power. Compared with healthy twins, IBD patients shared fewer clonotypes with other individuals, and the difference was most pronounced in patients with signs of disease activity.

The protocol used for the library was 5' RACE. Each TCR library was prepared from 3,000 to 4,000 ng of total RNA. For each sample, cDNA synthesis was carried out in eight separate reactions using SMARTScribe reverse transcriptase. During cDNA synthesis, unique molecular identifiers containing a 6-nucleotide sample barcode were introduced by template switching. TCRalpha and TCRbeta cDNA was amplified by two nested PCRs of roughly 15 and 9 cycles, with bead purification after each PCR. Before amplification, cDNA was treated with uracil DNA-glycosylase and purified using the QIAquick PCR purification kit. The second PCR was the step at which Illumina TruSeq-compatible adapters and sample-specific barcodes were added. Library quality and concentration were assessed using TapeStation and Qubit, and roughly 5.5 ng of each library was pooled. The pooled libraries were sequenced with 2 x 100 bp reads and custom sequencing primers on an Illumina HiSeq2500 single-index Rapid Run. The original methods were these. UMI-based consensus assembly with MiGEC version 1.2.6 was used to correct PCR and sequencing errors. MiXCR version 2.1.1 was used to carry out V(D)J alignment, clonotype assembly and CDR3 extraction. To normalise gene usage, clonotype sharing and MAIT/NKT TCR abundance, the top 1000, 10 000 and 20 000 clonotypes in each sample were analysed. Diversity was computed as the inverse Simpson index with the vegan R package after downsampling to 27 000 UMIs. Statistical testing used paired Mann-Whitney U tests on the discordant twin pairs and applied Benjamini-Hochberg correction for multiple testing. TCRdb reprocessed the reads; each CDR3 protein sequence makes one entry, and DNA is unavailable. TCRdb's processing, not the study's, gives the V and J calls here. This sample's listing comprises about 330,000 distinct CDR3 sequences. The ten largest account for 2% to 2.5% of the sample.

An approximately 2.5 ml peripheral blood sample was drawn into PAXgene tubes per donor and stored at -80°C. Without T cell sorting, total RNA was isolated from whole blood using the PAXgene blood miRNA kit on an automated QIAcube. Peripheral blood from monozygotic twin pairs who were concordant or discordant for inflammatory bowel disease underwent deep TCRalpha and TCRbeta repertoire profiling using unique molecular barcoding. For every twin pair, smoking habits were documented, and each individual was categorised as a current, former or never smoker. For CDR1 and CDR2, the germline V gene (reference sequence) lists DFQATT and SNEGSKA. The CDR3, cysteine through phenylalanine, is 14 amino acids long. Only the protein is on record.

This clonotype was sampled from a human donor with ulcerative colitis or Crohn's disease, or a healthy co-twin of an affected twin (not recorded which). The sequence is built from TRBV20-1 and TRBJ2-1; TCRdb proposes TRBD2, but this gene call is untestable without DNA. What was sequenced was blood. The CDR3 region reads CSARGLAGVGEQFF.